The 7 T cell receptor beta chains below were found in one sample sequenced in a study of T cells in women clearing cervical HPV infection. The assay was immunoSEQ multiplex PCR, and TCRdb's table has in-frame clones only and misses some. The ten most abundant clones cover around 3.5% of a sample with some 37,000 clones. The sample consisted of blood buffy coat. The receptor source for this set is a woman between 18 and 69 years old with a cervical HPV16 infection that either progressed to CIN3+ or cleared (not recorded which).

Regarding this clone: The CDR3 extends 3 residues past the end of the read, so its final part is completed from the germline J gene. This rearrangement joins TRBV20-1 to TRBJ2-7, with D possibly TRBD1 on 7 matching bases. Germline V gene data show CDR1 as DFQATT and CDR2 as SNEGSKA (reference sequence). The CDR3 extends over 14 amino acids. Trimming removed 6 bases at V and 4 bases at J, with 19 bases between. CDR3 amino acids: CSASSRRGPYEQYF. CDR3 bases read: TGCAGTGCCTCCAGTAGGAGGGGGCCTTACGAG.

On this clone: The DNA ends 3 residues before the CDR3 does, and the rest of the CDR3 is filled in from the germline J gene. The V gene is TRBV7-1, the J gene TRBJ2-3, with 15 bases matching TRBD2. TRBV7-1 is an ORF, with its function uncertain. This CDR3 is 20 amino acids long. Trimming removed 3 bases from V and 2 bases from J; junction bases left unmatched: 12. Incomplete CDR3 DNA: TGTGCCAGCAGCTCGTGGGGACTAGCGGGAGGCCCGTATTTCACAGATACG. Translating it yields CASSSWGLAGGPYFTDT. The full CDR3 protein reads CASSSWGLAGGPYFTDTQYF.

Notes on this clone: The read comes to an end 3 residues before the CDR3 does, leaving the germline J gene to fill in the end. The chain couples TRBV7-3 to TRBJ2-1, with 9 nucleotides matching TRBD2. CDR1 and CDR2 (germline): SGHTA, FQGTGA. There are 17 residues in the CDR3. Trimming removed 2 bases from V and 5 bases from J; junction bases left unmatched: 10. The covered CDR3 bases are TGTGCCAGCAGCTTAGGTAGCGGGAGTGCCCTGAACAATGAG. It is translated as CASSLGSGSALNNE. The full-length CDR3 reads as CASSLGSGSALNNEQFF. Full variable domain (rest looked up from reference TRBV7-3 and TRBJ2-1): GAGVSQTPSNKVTEKGKYVELRCDPISGHTALYWYRQSLGQGPEFLIYFQGTGAADDSGLPNDRFFAVRPEGSVSTLKIQRTERGDSAVYLCASSLGSGSALNNEQFFGPGTRLTVL.

Note on this clone: The read gets to within 3 residues of the CDR3 end, and the germline J gene fills in the rest. V gene TRBV30 combines with J gene TRBJ1-1, with a weak D call TRBD1 (5 bases). Deletions cut 6 bases from V and 1 base from J, with 9 bases between. The CDR3 extends over 12 amino acids. Looked up from germline, CDR1 is GTSNPN and CDR2 is SVGIG (reference sequence). The sequenced CDR3 bases are TGTGCCTGCCGACAGACGAACACTGAA. Translating gives CACRQTNTE. The CDR3 in full is CACRQTNTEAFF.

Concerning this clone: The read is 3 residues too short to cover the CDR3 end, so that end is filled in from the germline J gene. V and J are TRBV15 and TRBJ2-2, with a weak D call TRBD1 (6 bases). From germline, CDR1 is LNHNV and CDR2 YYDKDF (reference sequence). Trimming removed 2 bases from V and 2 bases from J, with 12 bases in between. CDR3 size: 16 residues. CDR3 sequence reads: CATSRYKGENTGELFF. Incomplete CDR3 DNA: TGTGCCACCAGCAGATACAAGGGGGAAAACACCGGGGAG.

The CDR3 loop is CASRGQGAYGYTF. Incomplete CDR3 DNA: TGTGCCAGCCGAGGGCAGGGAGCCTATGGC. This sequence joins TRBV28 and TRBJ1-2, with D possibly matching TRBD1 (5 bases). The read falls 3 residues short of the CDR3 end, and the missing part is taken from the germline J gene. Germline CDR1 and CDR2: MDHEN and SYDVKM. V lost 8 bases, J lost 4 bases, and 14 bases lay in between. The CDR3 loop spans 13 amino acids.

CDR3 DNA (partial): TGTGCCAGCAGCGGCAGGGCGTTCTCGACAGATACC. Translated, it gives CASSGRAFSTDT. The CDR3 in its entirety is CASSGRAFSTDTYTF. The chain carries TRBV7-9 and TRBJ1-2; possibly TRBD1 for D (5 bases). The read ends 3 residues shy of where the CDR3 ends; the end is completed using the germline J gene. The CDR3 loop spans 15 amino acids. The germline V gene encodes CDR1 SEHNR and CDR2 FQNEAQ (reference sequence).